This TCR beta chain was sequenced during a study of T cell repertoires and HLA-DP antigens. Turning to the study itself: Two male donors and one female donor spanned ages 18-to-29 through 60-to-69.

Here immunoSEQ multiplex PCR was the method, and the copy in TCRdb shows in-frame clones only, minus some. The profile shows about 89,000 clones, approximately 86% of them singletons. CDR1 and CDR2 (germline): SNHLY, FYNNEI. J lost 1 base, V lost 4 bases, and 5 bases had no gene match. The CDR3 length is 15 residues. This clone was observed once. The antigen remains unidentified. This sequence originates from a man aged 50 to 59 in good health and CMV-seronegative. The sample comprised CD4+ T cells from PBMCs. The chain recombines TRBV2 with TRBJ2-5, with 8 bases identical to TRBD2. CDR3 sequence (DNA): TGTGCCAGCAGTGCCCGCGGGGGGAGCCAAGAGACCCAGTACTTC. This sequence encodes CASSARGGSQETQYF.